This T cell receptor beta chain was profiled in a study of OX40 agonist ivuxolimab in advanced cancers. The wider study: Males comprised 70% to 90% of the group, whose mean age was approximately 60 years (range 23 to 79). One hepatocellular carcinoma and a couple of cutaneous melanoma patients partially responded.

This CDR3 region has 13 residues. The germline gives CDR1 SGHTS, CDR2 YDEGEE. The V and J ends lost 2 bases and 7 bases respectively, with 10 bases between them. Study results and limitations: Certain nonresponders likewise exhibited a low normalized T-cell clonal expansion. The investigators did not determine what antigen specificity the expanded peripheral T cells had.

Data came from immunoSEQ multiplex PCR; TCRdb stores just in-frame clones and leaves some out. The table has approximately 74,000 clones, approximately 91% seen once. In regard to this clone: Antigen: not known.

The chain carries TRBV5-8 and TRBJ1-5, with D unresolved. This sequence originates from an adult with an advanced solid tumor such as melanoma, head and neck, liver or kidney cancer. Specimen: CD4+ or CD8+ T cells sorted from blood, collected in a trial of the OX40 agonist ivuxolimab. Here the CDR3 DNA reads TGTGCCAGCAGCTTCGGGCAACTGCAGCCCCAGCATTTT. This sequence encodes CASSFGQLQPQHF.